This record covers a single TCR beta chain. The sample originates from a study of T cell changes during pregnancy in multiple sclerosis. The data were produced by immunoSEQ multiplex PCR, yet TCRdb's version contains in-frame clones alone and is incomplete. The sample contains fewer than 95,000 clones, around 90% of which appear only once. The CDR3 is made up of 14 amino acids. Germline V CDR1 and CDR2: SGHRS, YFSETQ. The ends lost 0 bases at V and 3 bases at J; junction bases unmatched: 2. This TCR came from a female donor in good health, enrolled as a control in a pregnancy study. The material was peripheral blood, obtained in the first trimester of pregnancy. This chain links TRBV5-1 with TRBJ2-7; 8 bases fit TRBD1. This chain's CDR3 is CASSLGGTGYEQYF. CDR3 DNA sequence: TGCGCCAGCAGCTTGGGGGGGACAGGCTACGAGCAGTACTTC.